This T cell receptor (beta chain) was obtained from a study of cytomegalovirus exposure and HLA in healthy donors. Background on the study: The roughly 660 first-cohort repertoires shared a platform with the 120 validation repertoires, as reported in a later analysis. Study outcomes and limitations: The authors enumerated roughly 180 TCR beta chains as linked to cytomegalovirus. Both high specificity and high sensitivity reportedly marked the classifier's diagnosis of cytomegalovirus status.

Concerning this clone: Its antigen is still unknown.

CDR1 is SGHTA and CDR2 is FQGNSA in the germline V gene. Trimming pared 5 bases from V and 5 bases from J, leaving 18 bases between. This CDR3 region has 15 residues. Measured with immunoSEQ multiplex PCR; TCRdb has only the in-frame clones, and not every one. The sample carries 150,000 to 200,000 clones, roughly nine tenths recorded once. The donors were part of the validation cohort, which consisted of more than 90 subjects and was separate from the first cohort of 600 to 850 subjects. The sequence derives from a man aged 18-30 years in good health and CMV-seropositive. The chain employs TRBV7-2 and TRBJ1-1; the D gene is possibly TRBD1 (6 bases). What was sequenced was PBMCs. CDR3 coding DNA: TGTGCCAGCAGCAATAAACAGGGTGTTCGGACTGAAGCTTTCTTT. Its translation: CASSNKQGVRTEAFF.